The entry below describes one TCR beta chain. No antigen is known for it. These data are taken from a study of OX40 agonist ivuxolimab in advanced cancers. The repertoire was sequenced with immunoSEQ multiplex PCR; TCRdb's copy has only in-frame clones and lacks some. The sample has some 30,000 clones; roughly 84% are singletons. CDR3 length: 15 amino acids. V was pared by 3 bases and J by 5 bases, with 10 bases of the junction left unmatched. Germline V CDR1 and CDR2: SGHRS, YFSETQ. Study-wide points: Expanded peripheral T cell antigen specificity was not determined.

The gene calls are TRBV5-1 and TRBJ1-1; 7 bases fit TRBD1. The sequencing here drew on CD4+ or CD8+ T cells sorted from blood, taken in a trial of the OX40 agonist ivuxolimab. The TCR comes from an adult with an advanced solid tumor such as melanoma, head and neck, liver or kidney cancer. CDR3 loop: CASSSSEGAKTEAFF. The CDR3 coding sequence is TGCGCCAGCAGCTCGTCGGAGGGGGCTAAGACTGAAGCTTTCTTT.